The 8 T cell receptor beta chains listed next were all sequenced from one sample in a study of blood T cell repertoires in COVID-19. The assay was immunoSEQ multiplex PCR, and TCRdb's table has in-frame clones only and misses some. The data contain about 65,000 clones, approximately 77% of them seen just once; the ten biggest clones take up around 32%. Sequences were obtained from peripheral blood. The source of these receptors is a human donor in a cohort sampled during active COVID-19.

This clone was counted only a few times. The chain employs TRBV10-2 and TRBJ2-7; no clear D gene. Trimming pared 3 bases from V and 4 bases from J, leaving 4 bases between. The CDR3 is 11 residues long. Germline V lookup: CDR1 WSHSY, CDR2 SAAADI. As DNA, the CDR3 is TGCGCCAGCAGTGACCGGTACGAGCAGTACTTC. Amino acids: CASSDRYEQYF.

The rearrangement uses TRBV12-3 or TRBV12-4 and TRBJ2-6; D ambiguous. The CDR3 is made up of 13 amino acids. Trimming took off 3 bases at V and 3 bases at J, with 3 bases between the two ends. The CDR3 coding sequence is TGTGCCAGCAGTTTTCGTGGGGCCAACGTCCTGACTTTC. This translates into CASSFRGANVLTF.

CDR3 loop: CASSGDTIEAFF. CDR3 DNA sequence: TGTGCCAGCAGTGGGGACACCATTGAAGCTTTCTTT. The chain combines TRBV12-3 or TRBV12-4 with TRBJ1-1, with D possibly TRBD1 on 6 matching bases. V was cut by 5 bases and J by 7 bases, with 11 bases left in between. There are 12 residues in the CDR3.

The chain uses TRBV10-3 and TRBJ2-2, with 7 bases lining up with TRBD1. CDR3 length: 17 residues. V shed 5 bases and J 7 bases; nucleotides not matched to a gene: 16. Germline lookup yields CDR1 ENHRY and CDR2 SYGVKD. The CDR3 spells CAISPQIAGTALGELFF. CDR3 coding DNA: TGTGCCATCAGTCCCCAAATAGCCGGGACAGCCCTCGGGGAGCTGTTTTTT.

The CDR3 DNA sequence: TGTGCCACACGGGAAGCTAATGAGCAGTTCTTC. This encodes CATREANEQFF. The rearrangement links TRBV6-5 to TRBJ2-1; D perhaps matches TRBD2 (5 bases). Per the germline V gene, CDR1 is MNHEY and CDR2 is SVGAGI. The V end lost 10 bases, the J end lost 7 bases, and 11 bases lay between the germline ends. CDR3 length equals 11 residues.

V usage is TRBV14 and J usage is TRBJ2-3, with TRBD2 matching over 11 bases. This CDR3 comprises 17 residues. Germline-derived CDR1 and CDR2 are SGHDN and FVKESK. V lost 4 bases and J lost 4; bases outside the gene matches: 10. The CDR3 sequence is CASSRTPGLAVPDTQYF. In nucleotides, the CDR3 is TGTGCCAGCAGCCGGACTCCGGGACTAGCGGTCCCAGATACGCAGTATTTT.

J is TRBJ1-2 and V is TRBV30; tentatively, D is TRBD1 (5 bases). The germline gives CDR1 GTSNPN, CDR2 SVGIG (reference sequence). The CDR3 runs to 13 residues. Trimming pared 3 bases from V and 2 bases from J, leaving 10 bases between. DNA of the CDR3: TGTGCCTGGAGCCCCTCAGGGAACTATGGCTACACCTTC. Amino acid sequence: CAWSPSGNYGYTF.

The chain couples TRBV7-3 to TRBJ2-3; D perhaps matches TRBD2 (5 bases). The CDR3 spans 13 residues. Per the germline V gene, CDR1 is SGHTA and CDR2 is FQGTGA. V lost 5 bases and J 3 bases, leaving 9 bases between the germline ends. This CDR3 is CASSTGVTDTQYF. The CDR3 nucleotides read TGTGCCAGCAGCACCGGGGTGACAGATACGCAGTATTTT.